This entry features one T cell receptor (beta chain) sequence. The antigen remains unidentified. Construction of the TCR beta libraries employed iRepertoire HTBI primers in conjunction with Arm-PCR of CDR3 regions. TCRdb fed the multiplex PCR reads into MiXCR, producing one record per CDR3 protein. Of hundreds of thousands of distinct CDR3 sequences listed, about 13% are singletons. This sample was taken from a study of regulatory T cells in long-lasting Graves disease. Findings and caveats of the study: Public clonotype sharing was higher in persistent than newly diagnosed patients.

Time point here: newly diagnosed GD, antithyroid drugs for less than 3 months. PBMCs were the source of the RNA used for TCR sequencing. CDR1 MNHEY and CDR2 SVGEGT come from the germline V gene. This CDR3 comprises 16 residues. J was trimmed by 4 bases and V by 5 bases; bases with no gene match: 12. These data also formed part of another study, on T cells in Graves' hyperthyroidism and ophthalmopathy. That paper adds: For Graves' hyperthyroidism to be stable, ophthalmopathy could not progress within 18 months. A model using 13 V-J features told ophthalmopathy apart from stable hyperthyroidism.

Source: peripheral blood mononuclear cells (PBMCs), taken at new diagnosis, from a patient treated with antithyroid drugs. This chain links TRBV6-2 or TRBV6-3 with TRBJ2-3; 7 bases are shared with TRBD2. The clonotype was recovered from a man aged 25 to 45 with Graves disease. The CDR3 is CASSMGGSLFADTQYF. The DNA of the CDR3 is TGTGCCAGCAGTATGGGCGGGAGTCTTTTCGCAGATACGCAGTATTTT.